The clone carrying this T cell receptor beta chain was counted many times. V dropped 4 bases and J dropped 8 bases, with 14 bases sitting between them. Germline CDR1 and CDR2: MDHEN and SYDVKM. CDR3 length: 13 amino acids. In the study's own analysis: The authors estimated nucleated cell counts from reference gene primer amplification. The repertoire was sequenced with immunoSEQ multiplex PCR; TCRdb's copy has only in-frame clones and lacks some. The V and J calls and clone size come from that table; D and trimming were worked out from the DNA. The sample gives roughly 70,000 clones, approximately 80% of which show up once; roughly 4.8% is in the top ten. The sample is drawn from a study of blood T cell repertoires in COVID-19. Across the study: Spain, Italy and the United States supplied samples that represented acute and convalescent COVID-19. T cells, B-cell-depleted T cells, or PBMCs supplied cDNA or gDNA.

The sequence derives from an elderly woman with active or convalescent COVID-19. The rearrangement links TRBV28 to TRBJ1-2; unclear D gene. The sequenced sample was peripheral blood. The CDR3 reads CASSSQPRKGYTF. The CDR3 DNA follows: TGTGCCAGCAGTTCCCAGCCTAGGAAGGGCTACACCTTC.